This entry concerns a single TCR beta chain. The sample belongs to a study of OX40 agonist ivuxolimab in advanced cancers. Some clones are missing from TCRdb's copy, which holds only in-frame ones; the method was immunoSEQ multiplex PCR. The table lists around 46,000 clones, around nine tenths of them singletons. This TCR was sampled from an adult with an advanced solid tumor such as melanoma, head and neck, liver or kidney cancer. The specimen was CD4+ or CD8+ T cells sorted from blood, collected in a trial of the OX40 agonist ivuxolimab.

The CDR3 region has the DNA TGTGCCAGCAGCACCCGATATACGACTCAGCCCCAGCATTTT. Translation gives CASSTRYTTQPQHF. V and J are TRBV9 and TRBJ1-5; the D is unclear. The CDR3 runs to 14 residues. Germline lookup yields CDR1 SGDLS and CDR2 YYNGEE. V was pared by 4 bases and J by 6 bases, with 14 bases between.